Each of the 25 T cell receptor beta chains below was sequenced from the same sample in a study of blood T cell repertoires in COVID-19. TCRdb's table, derived via immunoSEQ multiplex PCR, lists solely in-frame clones and lacks some. The sample consists of approximately 130,000 clones, 80% to 85% of them appearing once. The source material was PBMCs or T cells enriched from blood (not recorded which). These receptor sequences come from a man aged 25-40 years who had recovered from COVID-19.

The V call is TRBV7-3, the J call TRBJ2-2, with a possible D match to TRBD1 (5 bases). This CDR3 region has 13 residues. Germline loops: CDR1 SGHTA, CDR2 FQGTGA. V lost 2 bases, J lost 5 bases, and 6 bases lay in between. CDR3 loop: CASSLQGTGELFF. The CDR3 DNA follows: TGTGCCAGCAGCTTACAGGGTACCGGGGAGCTGTTTTTT.

The CDR3 sequence: CASSDSAIGEQYF. The CDR3 DNA sequence: TGCGCCAGCAGTGACAGCGCGATCGGCGAGCAGTACTTC. This rearrangement joins TRBV10-2 to TRBJ2-7; D remains ambiguous. CDR1 and CDR2 (germline): WSHSY, SAAADI. The CDR3 runs to 13 residues. V gave up 3 bases and J gave up 6 bases, with 12 bases separating them.

This chain uses TRBV4-1 with TRBJ2-7, with 10 bases fitting TRBD2. This CDR3 region has 15 residues. V dropped 2 bases and J dropped 2; count of bases not matched to a gene: 3. Looked up from germline, CDR1 is MGHRA and CDR2 is YSYEKL. CDR3 residues: CASSQFGLAAYEQYF. Written as DNA, the CDR3 is TGCGCCAGCAGCCAATTTGGACTAGCGGCCTACGAGCAGTACTTC.

V gene TRBV9 combines with J gene TRBJ2-3; the D gene is possibly TRBD2 (5 bases). The V gene lost 0 bases and the J gene lost 2 bases, with 13 bases spanning the gap. The CDR3 is made up of 16 amino acids. Germline-derived CDR1 and CDR2 are SGDLS and YYNGEE. The CDR3 nucleotides are TGTGCCAGCAGCGTAGCTCCGGGGATCCCCACAGATACGCAGTATTTT. This sequence encodes CASSVAPGIPTDTQYF.

The J gene is TRBJ1-2, the V gene TRBV6-5, with a tentative D call TRBD1 (6 bases). CDR1 is MNHEY and CDR2 is SVGAGI in the germline V gene. The V end was cut by 6 bases, the J end by 7 bases, with 9 bases between. The CDR3 is 11 amino acids. CDR3 amino acids: CASRDSIGYTF. The CDR3 DNA reads TGTGCCAGCAGGGACAGCATTGGCTACACCTTC.

This chain uses TRBV11-3 with TRBJ2-5; 8 nucleotides align to TRBD1. V lost 3 bases, J lost 4 bases, and 1 base stayed unmatched. The CDR3 runs 13 residues. CDR1 SGHNT and CDR2 YENEEA come from the germline V gene. CDR3 sequence (DNA): TGTGCCAGCAGCTTTGGACAGGGAGAGACCCAGTACTTC. Translating it yields CASSFGQGETQYF.

The chain employs TRBV9 and TRBJ2-2; 10 nucleotides align to TRBD2. Per germline, CDR1 SGDLS and CDR2 YYNGEE. The CDR3 spans 18 residues. The trim removed 3 bases at V and 7 bases at J, leaving 15 bases unmatched. The chain's CDR3 is CASSARGGAGGPGGELFF. The CDR3 DNA sequence: TGTGCCAGCAGCGCCCGAGGAGGAGCGGGAGGGCCGGGCGGGGAGCTGTTTTTT.

The rearrangement uses TRBV15 and TRBJ2-2; the match to TRBD2 covers 10 bases. Trimming took 0 bases from V and 8 from J; bases not matched to a gene: 0. In germline, CDR1 is LNHNV, CDR2 YYDKDF (reference sequence). This CDR3 contains 14 residues. CDR3 in DNA: TGTGCCACCAGCAGAGAACTAGCGGGGGGGGAGCTGTTTTTT. Protein sequence: CATSRELAGGELFF.

The rearrangement uses TRBV7-9 and TRBJ2-2, with a possible D match to TRBD1 (5 bases). This CDR3 spans 16 amino acids. V gave up 7 bases and J gave up 6 bases, with 21 bases separating them. Germline V gene data show CDR1 as SEHNR and CDR2 as FQNEAQ (reference sequence). CDR3 in DNA: TGTGCCAGCAACGACATAAGGGGCTCCCCGGCCGGGGAGCTGTTTTTT. Amino acid sequence: CASNDIRGSPAGELFF.

The rearrangement links TRBV7-3 to TRBJ2-2, with D perhaps TRBD2 (5 bases). Trimming removed 1 base at V and 0 bases at J, with 12 bases between. Germline CDR1 SGHTA, CDR2 FQGTGA. The CDR3 extends over 17 amino acids. The CDR3 coding sequence is TGTGCCAGCAGCTTAATTGGTCCTAGCTCGAACACCGGGGAGCTGTTTTTT. Its protein product is CASSLIGPSSNTGELFF.

The chain has TRBV7-9 and TRBJ2-5; 9 bases line up with TRBD1. The CDR3 is 15 residues long. Trimming removed 4 bases from V and 5 bases from J; junction bases left unmatched: 8. Germline V gene lookup returns CDR1 SEHNR and CDR2 FQNEAQ (reference sequence). CDR3 in amino acids: CASSSGDRVVETQYF. The CDR3 bases are TGTGCCAGCAGCTCTGGGGACAGGGTGGTGGAGACCCAGTACTTC.

This clone occurred a few times. CDR3 sequence: CASSDDRNTEAFF. The DNA for the CDR3 is TGTGCCAGCAGCGACGACAGGAACACTGAAGCTTTCTTT. V gene TRBV7-9 combines with J gene TRBJ1-1; tentative D call: TRBD1 (5 bases). Germline V lookup: CDR1 SEHNR, CDR2 FQNEAQ (reference sequence). Trimming cost V 5 bases and J 1 base, with 8 bases left between them. The CDR3 extends over 13 amino acids.

This chain links TRBV11-2 with TRBJ2-7; D gene ambiguous. V was shortened by 2 bases and J by 3 bases, with 5 bases between the two germline ends. This CDR3 region has 12 residues. Germline assignment: CDR1 SGHAT and CDR2 FQNNGV. The chain's CDR3 is CASSLRSYEQYF. As DNA, the CDR3 is TGTGCCAGCAGCTTAAGGAGCTACGAGCAGTACTTC.

This clone was observed a few times. The chain links TRBV5-6 to TRBJ2-3, with TRBD1 matching over 10 bases. This CDR3 region has 16 residues. Per germline, CDR1 SGHDT and CDR2 YYEEEE. The trim removed 4 bases at V and 0 bases at J, leaving 5 bases unmatched. DNA of the CDR3: TGTGCCAGCAGCCGACAGGGGGCCTCTAGCACAGATACGCAGTATTTT. It yields the protein CASSRQGASSTDTQYF.

This clone was observed a few times. The chain carries TRBV10-1 and TRBJ2-3; D unclear. The CDR3 totals 14 residues. Trimming removed 3 bases from V and 2 bases from J, with 9 bases in between. Germline CDR1 is WNHNN and CDR2 is SYGVQD (reference sequence). This chain's CDR3 is CASSDVVDTDTQYF. The CDR3 DNA sequence: TGCGCCAGCAGTGATGTGGTAGACACAGATACGCAGTATTTT.

The chain employs TRBV4-1 and TRBJ1-5, with 7 bases that match TRBD1. The CDR3 length is 16 residues. Germline lookup yields CDR1 MGHRA and CDR2 YSYEKL. Trimming removed 0 bases from V and 9 bases from J; junction bases left unmatched: 11. The CDR3 DNA reads TGCGCCAGCAGCCAAGATACGGGACAGCGGAGTGGGCCCCAGCATTTT. The encoded protein is CASSQDTGQRSGPQHF.

The chain recombines TRBV5-1 with TRBJ2-4; unclear D gene. The CDR3 length is 14 residues. Deletions cut 4 bases from V and 0 bases from J, with 8 bases between. Germline CDR1 and CDR2: SGHRS and YFSETQ. This chain's CDR3 is CASSVGVAKNIQYF. Written as DNA, the CDR3 is TGCGCCAGCAGCGTTGGAGTAGCCAAAAACATTCAGTACTTC. The full variable domain, in which reference TRBV5-1 and TRBJ2-4 provide the parts outside the CDR3, is KAGVTQTPRYLIKTRGQQVTLSCSPISGHRSVSWYQQTPGQGLQFLFEYFSETQRNKGNFPGRFSGRQFSNSRSEMNVSTLELGDSALYLCASSVGVAKNIQYFGAGTRLSVL.

The sample holds a few counts of this clone. The chain links TRBV6-5 to TRBJ2-1, with D maybe TRBD2 (5 bases). The CDR3 runs to 14 residues. Trimming left V 0 bases short and J 6 bases short, with 9 bases between. Germline V CDR1 and CDR2: MNHEY, SVGAGI. CDR3 residues: CASSYSGGGNEQFF. DNA of the CDR3: TGTGCCAGCAGTTACTCAGGCGGAGGCAATGAGCAGTTCTTC.

The chain combines TRBV5-6 with TRBJ1-1; D gene unclear. With 7 bases removed from V and 0 bases from J, the gap between germline ends came to 7 bases. Germline V gives CDR1 SGHDT, CDR2 YYEEEE. CDR3 size: 12 residues. The CDR3 DNA follows: TGTGCCAGCGAGAGGGTGAACACTGAAGCTTTCTTT. It yields the protein CASERVNTEAFF.

This clone appeared once. V and J are TRBV11-2 and TRBJ2-7; TRBD2 agrees at 9 bases. The V gene end was trimmed by 1 base and the J gene end by 2 bases; junction bases not matched to a gene: 3. The germline V gene encodes CDR1 SGHAT and CDR2 FQNNGV. This CDR3 has 15 amino acids. CDR3 sequence: CASSLGLAEPYEQYF. DNA for the CDR3: TGTGCCAGCAGCTTAGGACTAGCGGAACCCTACGAGCAGTACTTC.

The CDR3 coding sequence is TGTGCCAGCAGCCCCGGACAGCCCGGGCAGCCCCAGCATTTT. It translates to CASSPGQPGQPQHF. The chain recombines TRBV7-2 with TRBJ1-5; D may be TRBD1 (6 bases). Trimming removed 5 bases at V and 7 bases at J, with 15 bases between. Per germline, CDR1 SGHTA and CDR2 FQGNSA. The CDR3 runs 14 residues.

This clone came up a few times. The rearrangement joins TRBV10-3 to TRBJ2-7; tentatively, D is TRBD2 (5 bases). Per the germline V gene, CDR1 is ENHRY and CDR2 is SYGVKD. Trimming removed 0 bases from V and 5 bases from J, with 14 bases in between. The CDR3 consists of 15 residues. The CDR3 here is CAISESRVRSHEQYF. The CDR3 nucleotides are TGTGCCATCAGTGAGTCGAGGGTCAGGTCCCACGAGCAGTACTTC.

The chain couples TRBV14 to TRBJ2-3; 7 bases map to TRBD2. V was pared by 6 bases and J by 1 base, with 4 bases of the junction left unmatched. The CDR3 sequence is 14 residues long. Germline V gives CDR1 SGHDN, CDR2 FVKESK. The CDR3 loop reads CASSTTSGTDTQYF. DNA of the CDR3: TGTGCCAGCAGTACCACTAGCGGCACAGATACGCAGTATTTT.

This chain joins TRBV6-6 and TRBJ1-6; 9 nucleotides align to TRBD1. The CDR3 covers 14 residues. Trimming took 4 bases from V and 10 from J; bases not matched to a gene: 5. Germline lookup yields CDR1 MNHNY and CDR2 SVGAGI (reference sequence). The CDR3 sequence is CASSSTGGGSPLHF. CDR3 coding DNA: TGTGCCAGCAGTTCCACAGGGGGCGGATCACCCCTCCACTTT.

The CDR3 sequence: CASSQAERSWYTEAFF. The CDR3 DNA reads as TGTGCCAGCAGCCAAGCGGAGCGGTCTTGGTACACTGAAGCTTTCTTT. The chain combines TRBV14 with TRBJ1-1, with no clear D. V was trimmed by 1 base and J by 3 bases, leaving 15 bases between them. CDR1 is SGHDN and CDR2 is FVKESK in the germline V gene. The CDR3 runs 16 residues. Supplemented by reference TRBV14 and TRBJ1-1, the full variable domain reads EAGVTQFPSHSVIEKGQTVTLRCDPISGHDNLYWYRRVMGKEIKFLLHFVKESKQDESGMPNNRFLAERTGGTYSTLKVQPAELEDSGVYFCASSQAERSWYTEAFFGQGTRLTVV.